Listed below are T cell receptor beta chains from one sample, sequenced in a study of cytomegalovirus exposure and HLA in healthy donors. Using immunoSEQ multiplex PCR, the repertoire was profiled, and TCRdb retains in-frame clones only, with some absent. The sample contains 150,000 to 200,000 clones, roughly 79% of which appear only once. Sequenced material: PBMCs. The receptors come from a woman in her late teens or twenties in good health and CMV-seropositive. Each CDR3 is given with its conserved first and last residue.

CDR3 protein: CSVDRGTNTEAFF
J gene: TRBJ1-1
V gene: TRBV29-1

CDR3 protein: CASSQEGRDIDGYTF
J gene: TRBJ1-2
V gene: TRBV4-3

CDR3 protein: CASSHAGGAPQGYEQYF
J gene: TRBJ2-7
V gene: TRBV16

CDR3 protein: CASRGGGEGYTF
J gene: TRBJ1-2
V gene: TRBV6-6

CDR3 protein: CASSYIGSGGVQQYF
J gene: TRBJ2-7
V gene: TRBV6-5

CDR3 protein: CASSLLGGREKLFF
J gene: TRBJ1-4
V gene: TRBV11-2

CDR3 protein: CASSLLEGSDTQYF
J gene: TRBJ2-3
V gene: TRBV5-8

CDR3 protein: CASSPRGPARSEGQPQHF
J gene: TRBJ1-5
V gene: TRBV19

CDR3 protein: CASSPRLPTNEKLFF
J gene: TRBJ1-4
V gene: TRBV11-2

CDR3 protein: CASSEWDRGNTEAFF
J gene: TRBJ1-1
V gene: TRBV2

CDR3 protein: CASSLQGAQPQHF
J gene: TRBJ1-5
V gene: TRBV7-9

CDR3 protein: CAAGLREKLFF
J gene: TRBJ1-4
V gene: TRBV6-5

CDR3 protein: CASSIGAGPYEQYF
J gene: TRBJ2-7
V gene: TRBV19

CDR3 protein: CASSITGVSRNEQFF
J gene: TRBJ2-1
V gene: TRBV19

CDR3 protein: CASRPGGQGSVETQYF
J gene: TRBJ2-5
V gene: TRBV5-1

CDR3 protein: CASSNTVGSQYF
J gene: TRBJ2-5
V gene: TRBV7-9

CDR3 protein: CAWSLNEGDTQYF
J gene: TRBJ2-3
V gene: TRBV30

CDR3 protein: CASSLVAGGHGYTF
J gene: TRBJ1-2
V gene: TRBV5-1